Each of the 2 T cell receptor beta chains below was sequenced from the same sample in a study of vaccination and CD4 T cells after COVID-19. Cultured CD4+ T cells had their DNA profiled by the Oncomine TCR Beta short-read assay. Using its own MiXCR run on the PCR reads, TCRdb lists one record per CDR3 protein. The repertoire holds roughly 12,000 distinct CDR3 sequences, with about 70% as singletons. Treatment given: approximately 11-day PBMC culture with coronavirus spike peptide pools or control peptides (ViraFEST assay). For these receptors, no antigen is known. The sample here was CD4+ T cells from blood, cultured in vitro, taken after SARS-CoV-2 vaccination. These receptor sequences come from a human donor who received a COVID-19 vaccine.

This sequence joins TRBV11-2 and TRBJ1-6; D not certain. The length of the CDR3 is 16 residues. CDR1 and CDR2 from the germline V gene are SGHAT and FQNNGV. V dropped 2 bases and J dropped 7 bases, with 15 bases sitting between them. The CDR3 loop reads CASSLTAGLLNSPLHF. CDR3 DNA sequence: TGTGCCAGCAGCTTAACGGCAGGCCTTCTAAATTCACCCCTCCACTTT.

The chain joins TRBV12-3 or TRBV12-4 to TRBJ1-5; 7 bases fit TRBD1. The V gene end was trimmed by 6 bases and the J gene end by 3 bases; junction bases not matched to a gene: 5. The CDR3 spans 14 residues. DNA of the CDR3: TGTGCCAGCAGCTACAGGGGTCTCAATCAGCCCCAGCATTTT. Protein product: CASSYRGLNQPQHF.